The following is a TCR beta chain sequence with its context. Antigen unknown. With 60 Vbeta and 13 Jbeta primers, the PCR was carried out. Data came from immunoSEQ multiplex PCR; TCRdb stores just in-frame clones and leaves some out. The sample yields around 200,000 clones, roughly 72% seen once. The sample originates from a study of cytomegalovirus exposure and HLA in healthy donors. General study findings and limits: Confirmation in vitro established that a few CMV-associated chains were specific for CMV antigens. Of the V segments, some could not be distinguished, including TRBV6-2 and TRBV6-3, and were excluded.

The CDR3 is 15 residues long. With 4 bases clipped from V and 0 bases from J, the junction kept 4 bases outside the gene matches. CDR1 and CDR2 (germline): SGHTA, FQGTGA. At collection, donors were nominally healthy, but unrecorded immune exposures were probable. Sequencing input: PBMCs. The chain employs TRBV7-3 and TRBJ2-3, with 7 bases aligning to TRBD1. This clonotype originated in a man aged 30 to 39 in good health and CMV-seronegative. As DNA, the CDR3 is TGTGCCAGCAGCTCACAGGGACAGAGCACAGATACGCAGTATTTT. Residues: CASSSQGQSTDTQYF. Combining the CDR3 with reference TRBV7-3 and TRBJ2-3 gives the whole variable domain GAGVSQTPSNKVTEKGKYVELRCDPISGHTALYWYRQSLGQGPEFLIYFQGTGAADDSGLPNDRFFAVRPEGSVSTLKIQRTERGDSAVYLCASSSQGQSTDTQYFGPGTRLTVL.